This passage covers 27 T cell receptor beta chains from one sample sequenced in a study of shared clonotypes between healthy human individuals. Assay used: immunoSEQ multiplex PCR; TCRdb lists only in-frame clones, some missing. The data show 2,500,000 or so clones, with roughly 92% seen just once and 0.11% to 0.15% held by the top ten. The sequenced material came from naive CD4+ T cells sorted from blood. The subset is: CD45RA+ positively selected. All receptors derive from a man aged 18 to 30 in good health.

This clone was seen only once. This chain joins TRBV9 and TRBJ2-5, with a possible D match to TRBD2 (5 bases). The CDR3 contains 14 residues. Germline V gene lookup returns CDR1 SGDLS and CDR2 YYNGEE. V lost 1 base to trimming and J lost 5 bases, with 12 bases between them. This CDR3 is CASSVKGGAETQYF. The CDR3 DNA follows: TGTGCCAGCAGCGTAAAAGGAGGAGCGGAGACCCAGTACTTC.

The rearrangement links TRBV2 to TRBJ2-5, with no clear D. CDR3 length: 13 amino acids. The ends were cut back, 4 bases at V and 4 bases at J, with 10 bases in the middle. Germline V gene data show CDR1 as SNHLY and CDR2 as FYNNEI. CDR3 residues: CASSVFSRETQYF. CDR3 nucleotides: TGTGCCAGCAGTGTCTTTAGCAGAGAGACCCAGTACTTC.

The genes are TRBV6-1 and TRBJ2-7; 8 nucleotides align to TRBD1. Trimming removed 8 bases from V and 4 bases from J; junction bases left unmatched: 10. Germline lookup yields CDR1 MNHNS and CDR2 SASEGT. The CDR3 is 14 residues long. As DNA, the CDR3 is TGTGCCAGCCCCACGGGACAGGAACCTTACGAGCAGTACTTC. It encodes CASPTGQEPYEQYF.

The genes are TRBV5-1 and TRBJ2-1, with a possible D match to TRBD2 (6 bases). The CDR3 length is 16 residues. V was pared by 3 bases and J by 6 bases, with 19 bases between. Germline CDR1 is SGHRS and CDR2 is YFSETQ. The CDR3 loop reads CASSSSGTALVNEQFF. CDR3 DNA sequence: TGCGCCAGCAGCTCCTCCGGGACTGCTCTGGTCAATGAGCAGTTCTTC. Variable domain in full (rest from reference TRBV5-1 and TRBJ2-1): KAGVTQTPRYLIKTRGQQVTLSCSPISGHRSVSWYQQTPGQGLQFLFEYFSETQRNKGNFPGRFSGRQFSNSRSEMNVSTLELGDSALYLCASSSSGTALVNEQFFGPGTRLTVL.

DNA for the CDR3: TGTGCCAGCAGCCCCCGACAGGGATGGGTCGCTGAAGCTTTCTTT. It yields the protein CASSPRQGWVAEAFF. This chain joins TRBV11-2 and TRBJ1-1; 7 bases line up with TRBD1. In germline, CDR1 is SGHAT, CDR2 FQNNGV. The CDR3 has 15 residues. The J segment lost 6 bases and the V segment lost 5 bases, leaving 12 bases of the junction unmatched.

This chain joins TRBV6-6 and TRBJ1-2, with 8 bases matching TRBD1. There are 13 residues in the CDR3. The germline gives CDR1 MNHNY, CDR2 SVGAGI (reference sequence). V shed 2 bases and J 8 bases; nucleotides not matched to a gene: 4. CDR3 coding DNA: TGTGCCAGCAGTTACAGACAGGGGAAAGGCTACACCTTC. Residues: CASSYRQGKGYTF.

The chain employs TRBV19 and TRBJ2-3, with a weak D call TRBD2 (6 bases). V was clipped by 3 bases and J by 5 bases, with 9 bases between them. Germline CDR1 reads LNHDA; CDR2 reads SQIVND (reference sequence). The CDR3 consists of 13 residues. The CDR3 is CASSMREGDTQYF. The CDR3 region has the DNA TGTGCCAGTAGTATGCGGGAAGGAGATACGCAGTATTTT.

Regarding this clone: Other DNA sequences of this sample code for an identical CDR3. The chain joins TRBV6-1 to TRBJ2-1; no clear D gene. The CDR3 totals 11 residues. Germline-derived CDR1 and CDR2 are MNHNS and SASEGT. V was clipped by 3 bases and J by 7 bases, with 4 bases between them. CDR3 residues: CASSDRNEQFF. CDR3 nucleotide sequence: TGTGCCAGCAGTGATCGTAATGAGCAGTTCTTC.

As regards this clone: Within the sample, other DNA sequences also encode this same CDR3. The gene calls are TRBV18 and TRBJ2-7, with 9 bases that match TRBD1. With 6 bases clipped from V and 1 base from J, the junction kept 4 bases outside the gene matches. Germline V lookup: CDR1 KGHSH, CDR2 LQKENI. The CDR3 covers 14 residues. The CDR3 here is CASSPGTGSYEQYF. For the CDR3, the DNA is TGTGCCAGCTCCCCCGGGACAGGGTCCTACGAGCAGTACTTC.

The chain carries TRBV19 and TRBJ2-1; 9 positions agree with TRBD2. The CDR3 runs 15 residues. Germline V gene data show CDR1 as LNHDA and CDR2 as SQIVND (reference sequence). V lost 6 bases and J lost 8; bases outside the gene matches: 11. The CDR3 loop is CASRPKAGGRYEQFF. The DNA for the CDR3 is TGTGCCAGTAGGCCCAAGGCGGGAGGGCGGTATGAGCAGTTCTTC.

V usage is TRBV28 and J usage is TRBJ1-6, with D possibly TRBD1 on 5 matching bases. Germline assignment: CDR1 MDHEN and CDR2 SYDVKM. This CDR3 contains 16 residues. V gave up 3 bases and J gave up 6 bases, with 15 bases separating them. CDR3: CASSLGWGTANSPLHF. The CDR3 DNA is TGTGCCAGCAGTTTGGGTTGGGGCACAGCTAATTCACCCCTCCACTTT.

The chain couples TRBV7-2 to TRBJ2-7; D may be TRBD2 (6 bases). Trimming stripped 1 base from V and 2 bases from J, with 15 bases between. There are 16 residues in the CDR3. Germline values: CDR1 SGHTA, CDR2 FQGNSA. The CDR3 sequence is CASSLDDLRGTYEQYF. The DNA for the CDR3 is TGTGCCAGCAGCTTAGATGACCTCCGCGGGACCTACGAGCAGTACTTC.

The rearrangement links TRBV5-1 to TRBJ2-3; TRBD2 aligns across 10 bases. The CDR3 runs 17 residues. V lost 0 bases, J lost 2 bases, and 6 bases stayed unmatched. Germline CDR1 SGHRS, CDR2 YFSETQ. CDR3 DNA sequence: TGCGCCAGCAGCTTGGGAGCGGGGGGGCGCGTCACAGATACGCAGTATTTT. Protein sequence: CASSLGAGGRVTDTQYF. The variable domain in full, with the rest retrieved from reference TRBV5-1 and TRBJ2-3, is KAGVTQTPRYLIKTRGQQVTLSCSPISGHRSVSWYQQTPGQGLQFLFEYFSETQRNKGNFPGRFSGRQFSNSRSEMNVSTLELGDSALYLCASSLGAGGRVTDTQYFGPGTRLTVL.

The chain is built from TRBV6-5 and TRBJ2-1; TRBD2 matches at 9 bases. The CDR3 has 16 residues. V dropped 4 bases and J dropped 10; count of bases not matched to a gene: 14. CDR1 and CDR2 (germline): MNHEY, SVGAGI. The CDR3 DNA reads TGTGCCAGCAGTTCCTCCGGGACTAGCCCTACACGGGAGCAGTTCTTC. Its translation is CASSSSGTSPTREQFF.

The chain links TRBV2 to TRBJ2-7; tentatively, D is TRBD1 or TRBD2 (5 bases each). The CDR3 extends over 14 amino acids. V was cut by 5 bases and J by 3 bases, with 14 bases left in between. Germline CDR1 and CDR2: SNHLY and FYNNEI. CDR3 nucleotide sequence: TGTGCCAGCAGTACGGGGCGACAAAACTACGAGCAGTACTTC. This encodes CASSTGRQNYEQYF. The whole variable domain, filled in from reference TRBV2 and TRBJ2-7, reads EPEVTQTPSHQVTQMGQEVILRCVPISNHLYFYWYRQILGQKVEFLVSFYNNEISEKSEIFDDQFSVERPDGSNFTLKIRSTKLEDSAMYFCASSTGRQNYEQYFGPGTRLTVT.

This sequence joins TRBV10-3 and TRBJ1-1; weak D call: TRBD1 (5 bases). Germline V gives CDR1 ENHRY, CDR2 SYGVKD. V was cut by 3 bases and J by 0 bases, with 8 bases left in between. This CDR3 contains 14 residues. The CDR3 DNA is TGTGCCATCAGTGAAGACAGCATGAACACTGAAGCTTTCTTT. This codes for CAISEDSMNTEAFF.

The V call is TRBV5-1, the J call TRBJ1-2; D unclear. The germline V gene has CDR1 SGHRS and CDR2 YFSETQ. The CDR3 covers 13 residues. Trimming cost V 0 bases and J 6 bases, with 9 bases left between them. CDR3 amino acids: CASSLDNADGYTF. Here the CDR3 DNA reads TGCGCCAGCAGCTTGGATAACGCGGATGGCTACACCTTC. Filled out from reference TRBV5-1 and TRBJ1-2, the complete variable domain reads KAGVTQTPRYLIKTRGQQVTLSCSPISGHRSVSWYQQTPGQGLQFLFEYFSETQRNKGNFPGRFSGRQFSNSRSEMNVSTLELGDSALYLCASSLDNADGYTFGSGTRLTVV.

This chain links TRBV2 with TRBJ1-5, with a weak D call TRBD1 (5 bases). The germline gives CDR1 SNHLY, CDR2 FYNNEI. The CDR3 has 15 amino acids. The V gene lost 4 bases and the J gene lost 1 base, with 11 bases spanning the gap. The CDR3 region has the DNA TGTGCCAGCAGTGGAGACAGCTTGAGCAATCAGCCCCAGCATTTT. Protein: CASSGDSLSNQPQHF.

As concerns this clone: One end of the junction varies from germline; a read error may be responsible. The rearrangement uses TRBV5-1 and TRBJ1-1; D is possibly TRBD1 (6 bases). The CDR3 covers 13 residues. Germline V CDR1 and CDR2: SGHRS, YFSETQ. Here the CDR3 DNA reads TGCGCCAGCAGCTACAGGGACAACAATGAAGCTTTCTTT. Translation: CASSYRDNNEAFF.

This chain uses TRBV30 with TRBJ1-4; D unclear. This CDR3 region has 14 residues. The V and J ends lost 2 bases and 3 bases respectively, with 10 bases between them. Germline CDR1 reads GTSNPN; CDR2 reads SVGIG (reference sequence). The CDR3 region is CAWSSLTANEKLFF. In nucleotides, the CDR3 is TGTGCCTGGAGTTCCCTCACGGCTAATGAAAAACTGTTTTTT. The variable domain in full, completed from reference TRBV30 and TRBJ1-4, reads SQTIHQWPATLVQPVGSPLSLECTVEGTSNPNLYWYRQAAGRGLQLLFYSVGIGQISSEVPQNLSASRPQDRQFILSSKKLLLSDSGFYLCAWSSLTANEKLFFGSGTQLSVL.

This clone occurred once. This chain connects TRBV2 to TRBJ2-3; TRBD1 aligns across 9 bases. There are 14 residues in the CDR3. The V gene's germline CDR1 is SNHLY and CDR2 FYNNEI. Trimming removed 5 bases from V and 1 base from J; junction bases left unmatched: 1. The CDR3 region has the DNA TGTGCCAGCAGTTGGGACAGGGGCACAGATACGCAGTATTTT. It translates to CASSWDRGTDTQYF.

This rearrangement joins TRBV9 to TRBJ2-3; TRBD2 matches at 11 bases. After removal of 5 bases from V and 0 bases from J, the junction contained 5 bases not matched to a gene. The V gene's germline CDR1 is SGDLS and CDR2 YYNGEE. CDR3 length equals 16 residues. The CDR3 sequence: CASSPLAGGSTDTQYF. For the CDR3, the DNA is TGTGCCAGCAGTCCTCTAGCGGGAGGAAGCACAGATACGCAGTATTTT.

V gene TRBV7-8 combines with J gene TRBJ1-2; D not certain. The CDR3 contains 13 residues. Germline V lookup: CDR1 SGHVS, CDR2 FQNEAQ. V gave up 5 bases and J gave up 2 bases, with 9 bases separating them. Written as DNA, the CDR3 is TGTGCCAGCAGCATGGACCCGAACTATGGCTACACCTTC. It encodes CASSMDPNYGYTF.

This chain connects TRBV10-2 to TRBJ2-7; 7 positions match TRBD2. V trimming: 10 bases; J trimming: 6 bases; junction bases outside the gene matches: 12. The length of the CDR3 is 13 residues. Per the germline V gene, CDR1 is WSHSY and CDR2 is SAAADI. The CDR3 region has the DNA TGCGCCATCCTCGCCGGACTAGTAGGCGAGCAGTACTTC. It encodes CAILAGLVGEQYF.

Worth noting for this clone: One end of the junction is discordant with germline, which a read error may explain. The V and J genes are TRBV7-6 and TRBJ1-2, with TRBD1 matching 10 bases. This CDR3 has 13 amino acids. CDR1 SGHVS and CDR2 FNYEAQ come from the germline V gene. The CDR3 spells CASSPGTGAEKLF. The CDR3 nucleotides read TGTGCCAGCTCTCCCGGGACAGGGGCCGAAAAGCTATTC.

This clone was detected a few times. A read error may account for a junction end that differs from germline. The J gene is TRBJ2-7, the V gene TRBV6-4; D is unresolved. Germline assignment: CDR1 MRHNA and CDR2 SNTAGT. The CDR3 runs 10 residues. DNA of the CDR3: TGTGCCAGCAGTGACTTCAGACGGGACTTC. This encodes CASSDFRRDF.

The J gene is TRBJ2-1, the V gene TRBV2; 12 bases are shared with TRBD2. The CDR3 is 15 amino acids. CDR1 and CDR2 (germline): SNHLY, FYNNEI. The trim removed 10 bases at V and 3 bases at J, leaving 7 bases unmatched. The CDR3 region is CATMETSGGYNEQFF. CDR3 in DNA: TGTGCCACCATGGAGACTAGCGGGGGCTACAATGAGCAGTTCTTC.